Below are 25 T cell receptor beta chains sequenced from a single sample in a study of blood T cell repertoires in COVID-19. Some clones are missing from TCRdb's copy, which holds only in-frame ones; the method was immunoSEQ multiplex PCR. The repertoire consists of over 85,000 clones, with 87% occurring once and the leading ten covering 2% to 2.5%. The sample comprised peripheral blood. The source of these receptors is a man aged 50-60 years with active COVID-19.

This chain uses TRBV11-2 with TRBJ1-2; 7 positions agree with TRBD1. Per the germline V gene, CDR1 is SGHAT and CDR2 is FQNNGV. The trim removed 5 bases at V and 8 bases at J, leaving 20 bases unmatched. The CDR3 has 17 residues. The CDR3 nucleotides are TGTGCCAGCAGCCGGATCATGAGGCAGGGGGACCATTACGGCTACACCTTC. Protein sequence: CASSRIMRQGDHYGYTF.

This clone was found once. The chain employs TRBV4-3 and TRBJ2-7, with TRBD1 matching 9 bases. Germline CDR1 LGHNA, CDR2 YSLEER. The CDR3 covers 17 residues. Trimming at V came to 3 bases and at J to 3 bases, leaving 12 bases not matched to a gene. The CDR3 DNA reads TGCGCCAGCAGCCAGGAGCGCACCTGGACAGGGGTCTACGAGCAGTACTTC. This gives the protein CASSQERTWTGVYEQYF.

This clone was found a few times. The chain combines TRBV19 with TRBJ1-3, with 7 bases fitting TRBD1. The germline V gene has CDR1 LNHDA and CDR2 SQIVND (reference sequence). CDR3 length: 13 amino acids. J lost 2 bases, V lost 8 bases, and 3 bases had no gene match. The CDR3 DNA follows: TGTGCCAGTTGGGGACAGCCTGGAAACACCATATATTTT. It encodes CASWGQPGNTIYF.

The chain employs TRBV5-4 and TRBJ2-7; 7 positions match TRBD1. J gave up 5 bases and V 3 bases, and 5 bases lay outside the gene matches. Germline CDR1 is SGHNT and CDR2 is YYREEE (reference sequence). The CDR3 has 13 amino acids. For the CDR3, the DNA is TGTGCCAGCAGCTCCAGGGGGTCCCACGAGCAGTACTTC. This encodes CASSSRGSHEQYF.

This chain connects TRBV27 to TRBJ1-2; D gene unclear. Germline values: CDR1 MNHEY, CDR2 SMNVEV (reference sequence). Between the trimmed V and J ends, which lost 0 bases and 4 bases, there was a span of 15 bases. The CDR3 contains 16 residues. DNA of the CDR3: TGTGCCAGCAGTTTATCCGCCGGGGTTGGCGGCTATGGCTACACCTTC. Translating gives CASSLSAGVGGYGYTF.

This sequence joins TRBV4-2 and TRBJ1-5, with unresolved D. The CDR3 is made up of 15 amino acids. The germline V gene has CDR1 LGHNA and CDR2 YNFKEQ. Trimming took off 0 bases at V and 7 bases at J, with 13 bases between the two ends. CDR3 DNA sequence: TGTGCCAGCAGCCAAGAAGCCTGGGGAGCCCAGCCCCAGCATTTT. Translation gives CASSQEAWGAQPQHF.

The chain links TRBV19 to TRBJ2-5; the match to TRBD1 covers 7 bases. The J segment lost 4 bases and the V segment lost 0 bases, leaving 5 bases of the junction unmatched. The CDR3 length is 15 residues. CDR1 is LNHDA, CDR2 SQIVND, per germline (reference sequence). This CDR3 is CASSIEDRYRETQYF. The CDR3, as DNA: TGTGCCAGTAGTATAGAGGACAGGTACAGAGAGACCCAGTACTTC.

The chain couples TRBV20-1 to TRBJ2-7; 11 bases agree with TRBD2. With V trimmed by 3 bases and J by 2 bases, 9 bases remained unmatched. Germline V lookup: CDR1 DFQATT, CDR2 SNEGSKA (reference sequence). This CDR3 comprises 16 residues. The CDR3 loop is CSASAELAGVPYEQYF. DNA for the CDR3: TGCAGTGCTAGTGCAGAACTAGCGGGGGTTCCCTACGAGCAGTACTTC.

The rearrangement joins TRBV30 to TRBJ1-1, with D uncertain. CDR3 length equals 13 residues. Trimming stripped 0 bases from V and 2 bases from J, with 7 bases between. CDR1 is GTSNPN, CDR2 SVGIG, per germline (reference sequence). CDR3: CAWSVQINTEAFF. The CDR3 DNA reads TGTGCCTGGAGTGTACAAATTAACACTGAAGCTTTCTTT.

This clone was picked up one time. This chain connects TRBV6-6 to TRBJ2-3; no definite D call. Deletions cut 2 bases from V and 5 bases from J, with 11 bases between. The CDR3 length is 14 residues. Germline V CDR1 and CDR2: MNHNY, SVGAGI (reference sequence). CDR3 DNA: TGTGCCAGCAGTTACGTCTCGGTTCGAGATACGCAGTATTTT. This sequence encodes CASSYVSVRDTQYF.

This clone was seen just once. The J gene is TRBJ2-3, the V gene TRBV6-6; the match to TRBD1 covers 7 bases. Per the germline V gene, CDR1 is MNHNY and CDR2 is SVGAGI (reference sequence). The CDR3 extends over 15 amino acids. V lost 4 bases to trimming and J lost 3 bases; unmatched junction nucleotides: 7. This CDR3 reads CASSLGGAFTDTQYF. CDR3 DNA: TGTGCCAGCAGTTTAGGGGGCGCTTTTACAGATACGCAGTATTTT.

The V gene is TRBV6-2 or TRBV6-3, the J gene TRBJ1-5; D is unresolved. The V and J ends lost 1 base and 3 bases respectively, with 16 bases between them. Germline-derived CDR1 and CDR2 are MNHEY and SVGEGT. The CDR3 loop spans 17 amino acids. The CDR3 DNA follows: TGTGCCAGCAGTTACTTGCCCGGACTGGATGACAATCAGCCCCAGCATTTT. Its protein product is CASSYLPGLDDNQPQHF.

In its sample, this clone was seen once. Other DNA variants within this sample encode the same CDR3. The genes are TRBV7-2 and TRBJ2-3; TRBD2 matches 8 bases. The CDR3 is made up of 15 amino acids. Trimming took 4 bases from V and 4 from J; bases not matched to a gene: 7. Germline CDR1 reads SGHTA; CDR2 reads FQGNSA. The CDR3 region has the DNA TGTGCCAGCAGCTCCTCCGGGGGGGCCGCAGATACGCAGTATTTT. Protein: CASSSSGGAADTQYF.

The CDR3 coding sequence is TGTGCCAGCAGCAAAGTTCGGGGGGGCAGCACCGGGGAGCTGTTTTTT. Residues: CASSKVRGGSTGELFF. The chain combines TRBV21-1 with TRBJ2-2; the D segment call TRBD2 is taken from the table without a DNA check. TRBV21-1 corresponds to a pseudogene. The CDR3 has 16 residues.

V usage is TRBV27 and J usage is TRBJ2-2; tentatively, D is TRBD1 (6 bases). V lost 3 bases, J lost 6 bases, and 14 bases lay in between. In germline, CDR1 is MNHEY, CDR2 SMNVEV (reference sequence). CDR3 length equals 15 residues. CDR3 residues: CASSLGTPAAGELFF. CDR3 nucleotide sequence: TGTGCCAGCAGTTTGGGGACACCAGCCGCCGGGGAGCTGTTTTTT.

This sequence joins TRBV30 and TRBJ2-6, with TRBD1 as a possible D gene (6 bases). Germline CDR1 and CDR2: GTSNPN and SVGIG (reference sequence). The CDR3 runs to 18 residues. The V and J ends lost 0 bases and 0 bases respectively, with 15 bases between them. CDR3 bases: TGTGCCTGGAGTGTACGGGGCAGGGGATACTCTGGGGCCAACGTCCTGACTTTC. It codes for CAWSVRGRGYSGANVLTF.

CDR3 region: CASSQDGVGSPLHF. The CDR3 DNA sequence: TGCGCCAGCAGCCAAGACGGAGTAGGCTCACCCCTCCACTTT. The chain combines TRBV4-3 with TRBJ1-6; no clear D. Trimming removed 0 bases at V and 10 bases at J, with 10 bases between. CDR1 and CDR2 (germline): LGHNA, YSLEER. This CDR3 contains 14 residues.

V gene TRBV7-9 combines with J gene TRBJ2-6; D is unclear. The length of the CDR3 is 14 residues. Trimming took 1 base from V and 9 from J, leaving 10 bases between them. Germline V gene lookup returns CDR1 SEHNR and CDR2 FQNEAQ (reference sequence). CDR3 sequence (DNA): TGTGCCAGCAGCTTAGGCCAAGAGTTCAACGTCCTGACTTTC. Translation gives CASSLGQEFNVLTF. Variable domain in full (rest from reference TRBV7-9 and TRBJ2-6): DTGVSQNPRHKITKRGQNVTFRCDPISEHNRLYWYRQTLGQGPEFLTYFQNEAQLEKSRLLSDRFSAERPKGSFSTLEIQRTEQGDSAMYLCASSLGQEFNVLTFGAGSRLTVL.

The chain employs TRBV6-5 and TRBJ2-3, with 7 bases lining up with TRBD2. The CDR3 is 15 residues long. Germline assignment: CDR1 MNHEY and CDR2 SVGAGI. Losses at the gene ends were 0 bases for V and 3 bases for J; bases not matched to a gene: 3. The CDR3 sequence is CASSYSGGLTDTQYF. The CDR3 coding sequence is TGTGCCAGCAGTTACTCCGGGGGGTTAACAGATACGCAGTATTTT.

This clone was detected once. This sequence joins TRBV7-8 and TRBJ1-5; tentatively, D is TRBD1 (5 bases). Germline CDR1 reads SGHVS; CDR2 reads FQNEAQ. Trimming stripped 5 bases from V and 7 bases from J, with 21 bases between. CDR3 length equals 16 residues. CDR3 nucleotide sequence: TGTGCCAGCAGCCAGTCCGGACAAATCGTGGGGCAGCCCCAGCATTTT. Its translation: CASSQSGQIVGQPQHF.

J is TRBJ1-1 and V is TRBV7-8, with D possibly TRBD1 on 6 matching bases. The V and J ends lost 4 bases and 5 bases respectively, with 17 bases between them. This CDR3 has 15 residues. The germline V gene encodes CDR1 SGHVS and CDR2 FQNEAQ. This chain's CDR3 is CASSSQGQMGTEAFF. For the CDR3, the DNA is TGTGCCAGCAGCTCACAGGGACAAATGGGGACTGAAGCTTTCTTT.

This clone was observed once. A junction end diverges from the germline sequence, so it may reflect a read error. The chain links TRBV7-9 to TRBJ2-6; 8 positions agree with TRBD1. The germline V gene has CDR1 SEHNR and CDR2 FQNEAQ (reference sequence). This CDR3 comprises 17 residues. The CDR3 DNA reads TGTGCCAGCAGCTTAGTAACGGACTCCCCAGGGGGCCAACGTCCTGACTTC. Amino acids: CASSLVTDSPGGQRPDF.

This clone appeared once. V and J are TRBV30 and TRBJ2-1; TRBD2 matches at 13 bases. The CDR3 spans 19 residues. The trim removed 3 bases at V and 6 bases at J, leaving 17 bases unmatched. Looked up from germline, CDR1 is GTSNPN and CDR2 is SVGIG (reference sequence). The chain's CDR3 is CAWSLLTSGGPIGVNEQFF. CDR3 sequence (DNA): TGTGCCTGGAGCCTCCTGACTAGCGGGGGGCCGATAGGGGTCAATGAGCAGTTCTTC.

The chain recombines TRBV3-1 (or the pseudogene TRBV3-2) with TRBJ1-6; D is possibly TRBD1 (5 bases). Germline V CDR1 and CDR2: LGHDT, YNNKEL (reference sequence). Trimming stripped 5 bases from V and 7 bases from J, with 12 bases between. This CDR3 spans 14 amino acids. DNA for the CDR3: TGTGCCAGCAGCGCCGGGACTTACAATTCACCCCTCCACTTT. This gives the protein CASSAGTYNSPLHF.

The chain recombines TRBV6-6 with TRBJ1-1; D ambiguous. Germline loops: CDR1 MNHNY, CDR2 SVGAGI (reference sequence). The V and J ends lost 6 bases and 8 bases respectively, with 10 bases between them. The CDR3 spans 11 residues. CDR3 in amino acids: CASRSQREAFF. The CDR3, as DNA: TGTGCCAGCAGGTCCCAACGGGAAGCTTTCTTT.